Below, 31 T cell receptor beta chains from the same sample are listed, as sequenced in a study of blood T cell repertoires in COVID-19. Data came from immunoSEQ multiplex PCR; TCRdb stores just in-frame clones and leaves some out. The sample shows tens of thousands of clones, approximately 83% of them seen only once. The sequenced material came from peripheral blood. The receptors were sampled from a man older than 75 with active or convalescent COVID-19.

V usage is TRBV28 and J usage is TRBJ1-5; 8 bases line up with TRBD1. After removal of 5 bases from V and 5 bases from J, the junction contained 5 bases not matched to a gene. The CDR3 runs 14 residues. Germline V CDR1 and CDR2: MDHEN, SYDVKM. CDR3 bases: TGTGCCAGCAGTGTGGACAGGGTGTATCAGCCCCAGCATTTT. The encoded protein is CASSVDRVYQPQHF.

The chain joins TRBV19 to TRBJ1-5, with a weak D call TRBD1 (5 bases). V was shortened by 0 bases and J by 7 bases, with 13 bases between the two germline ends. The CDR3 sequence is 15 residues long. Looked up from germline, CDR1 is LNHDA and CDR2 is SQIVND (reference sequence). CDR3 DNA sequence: TGTGCCAGTAGTATAGATCCGACAGCCTCGCAGCCCCAGCATTTT. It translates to CASSIDPTASQPQHF.

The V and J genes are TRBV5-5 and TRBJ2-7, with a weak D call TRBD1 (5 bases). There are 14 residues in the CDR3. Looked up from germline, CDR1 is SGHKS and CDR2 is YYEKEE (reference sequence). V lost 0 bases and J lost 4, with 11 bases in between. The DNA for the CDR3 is TGTGCCAGCAGCTTGGGAGACAGAAAGTACGAGCAGTACTTC. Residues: CASSLGDRKYEQYF.

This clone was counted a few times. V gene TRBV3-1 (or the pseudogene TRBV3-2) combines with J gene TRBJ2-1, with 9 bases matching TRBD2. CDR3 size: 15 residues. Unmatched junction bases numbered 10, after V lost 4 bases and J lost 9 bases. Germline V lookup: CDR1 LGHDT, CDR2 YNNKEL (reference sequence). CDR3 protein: CASSLAGGPLGEQFF. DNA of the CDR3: TGTGCCAGCAGCCTCGCGGGGGGGCCCCTGGGTGAGCAGTTCTTC.

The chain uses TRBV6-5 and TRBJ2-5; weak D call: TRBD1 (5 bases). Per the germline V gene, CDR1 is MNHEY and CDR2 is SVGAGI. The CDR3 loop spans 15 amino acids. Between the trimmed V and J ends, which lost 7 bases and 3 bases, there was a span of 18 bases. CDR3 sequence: CASNEGLAGKETQYF. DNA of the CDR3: TGTGCCAGCAACGAAGGCTTGGCAGGGAAAGAGACCCAGTACTTC.

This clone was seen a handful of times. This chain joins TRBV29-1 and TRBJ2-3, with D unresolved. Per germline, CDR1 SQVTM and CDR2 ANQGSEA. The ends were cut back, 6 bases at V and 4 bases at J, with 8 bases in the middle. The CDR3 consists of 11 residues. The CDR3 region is CSVSPPDTQYF. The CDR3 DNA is TGCAGCGTGAGCCCCCCAGATACGCAGTATTTT.

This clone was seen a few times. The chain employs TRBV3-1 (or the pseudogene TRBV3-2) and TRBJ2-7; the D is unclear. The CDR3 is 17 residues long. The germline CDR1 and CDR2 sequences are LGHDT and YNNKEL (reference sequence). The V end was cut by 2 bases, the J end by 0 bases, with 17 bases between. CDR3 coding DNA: TGTGCCAGCAGCCAACGAGTGCTCCGAACGAGCTCCTACGAGCAGTACTTC. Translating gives CASSQRVLRTSSYEQYF.

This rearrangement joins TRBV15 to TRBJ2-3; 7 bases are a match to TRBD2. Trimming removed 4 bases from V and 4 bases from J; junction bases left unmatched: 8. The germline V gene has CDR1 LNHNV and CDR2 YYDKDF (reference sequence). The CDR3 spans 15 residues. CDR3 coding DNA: TGTGCCACCAGCACGGACGGAGGGAGGGCAGATACGCAGTATTTT. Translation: CATSTDGGRADTQYF.

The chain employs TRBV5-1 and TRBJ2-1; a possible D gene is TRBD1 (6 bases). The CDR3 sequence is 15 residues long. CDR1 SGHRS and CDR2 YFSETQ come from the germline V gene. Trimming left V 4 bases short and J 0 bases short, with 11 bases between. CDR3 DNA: TGCGCCAGCAGCGCCCAGGGGAGCTCCTACAATGAGCAGTTCTTC. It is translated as CASSAQGSSYNEQFF.

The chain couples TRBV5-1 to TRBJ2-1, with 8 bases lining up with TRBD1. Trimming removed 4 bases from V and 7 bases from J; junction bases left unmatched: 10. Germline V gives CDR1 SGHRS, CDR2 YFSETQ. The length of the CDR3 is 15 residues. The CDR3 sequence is CASSPGTGPWNEQFF. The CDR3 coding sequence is TGCGCCAGCAGCCCTGGGACAGGCCCTTGGAATGAGCAGTTCTTC.

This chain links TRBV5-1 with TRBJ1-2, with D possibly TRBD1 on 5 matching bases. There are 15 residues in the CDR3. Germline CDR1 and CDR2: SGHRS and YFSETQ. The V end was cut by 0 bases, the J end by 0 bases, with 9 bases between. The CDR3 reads CASSLGSDTNYGYTF. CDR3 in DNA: TGCGCCAGCAGCTTGGGGTCGGACACTAACTATGGCTACACCTTC. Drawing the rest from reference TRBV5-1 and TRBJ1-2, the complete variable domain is KAGVTQTPRYLIKTRGQQVTLSCSPISGHRSVSWYQQTPGQGLQFLFEYFSETQRNKGNFPGRFSGRQFSNSRSEMNVSTLELGDSALYLCASSLGSDTNYGYTFGSGTRLTVV.

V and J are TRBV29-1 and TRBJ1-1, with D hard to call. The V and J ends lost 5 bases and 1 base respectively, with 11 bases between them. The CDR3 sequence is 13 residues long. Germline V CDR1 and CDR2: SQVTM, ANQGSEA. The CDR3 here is CSVLGRRNTEAFF. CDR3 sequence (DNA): TGCAGCGTTCTGGGTCGGAGGAACACTGAAGCTTTCTTT.

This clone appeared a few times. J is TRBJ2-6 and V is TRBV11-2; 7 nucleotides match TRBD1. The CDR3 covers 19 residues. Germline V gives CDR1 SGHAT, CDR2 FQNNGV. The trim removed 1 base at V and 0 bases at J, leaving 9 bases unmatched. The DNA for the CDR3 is TGTGCCAGCAGCTTAGGCTTGTTTAGGGACAGCTCTGGGGCCAACGTCCTGACTTTC. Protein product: CASSLGLFRDSSGANVLTF.

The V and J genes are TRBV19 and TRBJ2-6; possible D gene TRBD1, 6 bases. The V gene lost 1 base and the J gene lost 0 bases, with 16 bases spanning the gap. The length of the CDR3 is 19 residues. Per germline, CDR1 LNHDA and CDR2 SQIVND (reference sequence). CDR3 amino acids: CASSIGSGTRLSGANVLTF. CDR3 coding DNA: TGTGCCAGTAGTATAGGGTCTGGGACAAGACTCTCTGGGGCCAACGTCCTGACTTTC.

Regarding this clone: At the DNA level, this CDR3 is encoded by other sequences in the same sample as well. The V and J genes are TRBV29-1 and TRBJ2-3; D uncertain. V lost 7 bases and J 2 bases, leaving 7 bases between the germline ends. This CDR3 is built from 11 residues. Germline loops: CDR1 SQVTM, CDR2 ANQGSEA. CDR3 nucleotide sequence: TGCAGCGGGGGTAACACAGATACGCAGTATTTT. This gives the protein CSGGNTDTQYF.

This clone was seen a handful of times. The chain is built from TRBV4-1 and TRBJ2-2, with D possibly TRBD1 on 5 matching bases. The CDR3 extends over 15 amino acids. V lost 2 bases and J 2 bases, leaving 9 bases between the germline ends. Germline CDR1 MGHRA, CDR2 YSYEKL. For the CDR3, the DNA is TGCGCCAGCAGCCAAATGACAGTTAACACCGGGGAGCTGTTTTTT. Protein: CASSQMTVNTGELFF.

This CDR3 is CASSQTGQISGNTIYF. The CDR3 region has the DNA TGTGCCAGCAGCCAAACGGGACAGATCTCTGGAAACACCATATATTTT. V and J are TRBV14 and TRBJ1-3, with 7 nucleotides matching TRBD1. The ends lost 2 bases at V and 0 bases at J; junction bases unmatched: 4. The CDR3 is 16 residues long. Germline V lookup: CDR1 SGHDN, CDR2 FVKESK.

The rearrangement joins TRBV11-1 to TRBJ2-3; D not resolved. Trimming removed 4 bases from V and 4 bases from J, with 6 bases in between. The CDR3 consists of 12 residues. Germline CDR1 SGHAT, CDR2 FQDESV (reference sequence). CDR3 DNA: TGTGCCAGCAGCTCACACGCAGATACGCAGTATTTT. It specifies CASSSHADTQYF.

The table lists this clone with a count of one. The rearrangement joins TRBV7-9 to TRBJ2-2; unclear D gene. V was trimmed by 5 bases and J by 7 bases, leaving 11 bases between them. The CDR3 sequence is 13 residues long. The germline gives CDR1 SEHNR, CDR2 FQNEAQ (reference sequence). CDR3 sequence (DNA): TGTGCCAGCAGCGACTTTGGGTACGGGGAGCTGTTTTTT. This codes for CASSDFGYGELFF.

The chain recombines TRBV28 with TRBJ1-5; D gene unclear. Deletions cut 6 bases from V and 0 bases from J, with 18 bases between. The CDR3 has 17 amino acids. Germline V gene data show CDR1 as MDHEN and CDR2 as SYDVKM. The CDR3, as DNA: TGTGCCAGCAGCCCGCCCCCACAGATCTATAGCAATCAGCCCCAGCATTTT. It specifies CASSPPPQIYSNQPQHF. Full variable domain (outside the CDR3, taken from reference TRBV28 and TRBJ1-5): DVKVTQSSRYLVKRTGEKVFLECVQDMDHENMFWYRQDPGLGLRLIYFSYDVKMKEKGDIPEGYSVSREKKERFSLILESASTNQTSMYLCASSPPPQIYSNQPQHFGDGTRLSIL.

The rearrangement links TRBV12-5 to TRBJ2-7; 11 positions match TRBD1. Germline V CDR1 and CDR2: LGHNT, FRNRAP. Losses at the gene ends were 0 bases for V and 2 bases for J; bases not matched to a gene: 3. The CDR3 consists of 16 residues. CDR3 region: CASGLVGTGGPYEQYF. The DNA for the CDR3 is TGTGCTAGTGGTTTGGTAGGGACAGGGGGGCCCTACGAGCAGTACTTC. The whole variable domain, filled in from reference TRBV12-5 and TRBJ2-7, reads DARVTQTPRHKVTEMGQEVTMRCQPILGHNTVFWYRQTMMQGLELLAYFRNRAPLDDSGMPKDRFSAEMPDATLATLKIQPSEPRDSAVYFCASGLVGTGGPYEQYFGPGTRLTVT.

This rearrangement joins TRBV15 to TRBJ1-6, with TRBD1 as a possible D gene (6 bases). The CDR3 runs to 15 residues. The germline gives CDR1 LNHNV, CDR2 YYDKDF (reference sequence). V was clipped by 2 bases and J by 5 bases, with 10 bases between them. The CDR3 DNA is TGTGCCACCAGCAGACTCCGGACAGATAATTCACCCCTCCACTTT. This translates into CATSRLRTDNSPLHF.

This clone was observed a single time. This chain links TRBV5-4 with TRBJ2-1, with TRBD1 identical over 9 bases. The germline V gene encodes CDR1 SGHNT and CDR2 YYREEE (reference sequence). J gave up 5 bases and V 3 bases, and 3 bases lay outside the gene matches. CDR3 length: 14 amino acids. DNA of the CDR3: TGTGCCAGCAGCTCACAGGGGGCCCACAATGAGCAGTTCTTC. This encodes CASSSQGAHNEQFF.

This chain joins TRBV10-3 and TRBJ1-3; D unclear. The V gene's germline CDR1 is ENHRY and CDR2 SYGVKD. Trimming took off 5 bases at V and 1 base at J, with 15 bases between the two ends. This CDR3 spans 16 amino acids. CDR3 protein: CAISLSDWRSGNTIYF. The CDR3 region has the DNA TGTGCCATCAGTCTCTCCGACTGGCGGTCTGGAAACACCATATATTTT.

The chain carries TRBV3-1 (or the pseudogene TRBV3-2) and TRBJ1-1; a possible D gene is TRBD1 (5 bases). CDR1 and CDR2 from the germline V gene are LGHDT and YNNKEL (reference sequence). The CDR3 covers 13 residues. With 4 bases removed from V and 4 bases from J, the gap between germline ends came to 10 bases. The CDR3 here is CASSPRTLTEAFF. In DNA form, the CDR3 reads TGTGCCAGCAGCCCAAGGACACTCACTGAAGCTTTCTTT.

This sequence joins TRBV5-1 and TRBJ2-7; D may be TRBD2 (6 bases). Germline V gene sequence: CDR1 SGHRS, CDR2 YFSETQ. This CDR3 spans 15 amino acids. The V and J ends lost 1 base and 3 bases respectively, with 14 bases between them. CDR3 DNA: TGCGCCAGCAGCTTGCTGGGGGGAGCCGTCTACGAGCAGTACTTC. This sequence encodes CASSLLGGAVYEQYF.

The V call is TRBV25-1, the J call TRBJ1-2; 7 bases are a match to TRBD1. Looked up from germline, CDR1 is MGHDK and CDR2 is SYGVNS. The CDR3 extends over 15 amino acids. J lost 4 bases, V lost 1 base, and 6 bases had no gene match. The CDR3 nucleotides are TGTGCCAGCAGTGAATCTAGGGGGCAGGTCTATGGCTACACCTTC. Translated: CASSESRGQVYGYTF.

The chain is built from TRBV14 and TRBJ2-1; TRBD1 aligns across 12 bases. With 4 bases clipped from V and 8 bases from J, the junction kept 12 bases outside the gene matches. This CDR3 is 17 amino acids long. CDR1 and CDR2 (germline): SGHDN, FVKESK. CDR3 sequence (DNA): TGTGCCAGCAGCCTTACCGGGACAGGGGGCTCAGTGGATGAGCAGTTCTTC. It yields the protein CASSLTGTGGSVDEQFF.

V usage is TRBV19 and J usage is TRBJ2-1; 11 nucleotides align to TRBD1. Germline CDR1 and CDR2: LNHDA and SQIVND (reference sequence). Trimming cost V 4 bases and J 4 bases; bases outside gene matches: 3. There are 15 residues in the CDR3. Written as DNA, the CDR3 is TGTGCCAGTAGTACAGGACAGGGGGCTTACAATGAGCAGTTCTTC. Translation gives CASSTGQGAYNEQFF.

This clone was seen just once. CDR3 DNA sequence: TGCAGCACCCGGACAGGAGGAAACACTGAAGCTTTCTTT. Translating gives CSTRTGGNTEAFF. The J gene is TRBJ1-1, the V gene TRBV29-1, with 7 bases fitting TRBD1. CDR3 length: 13 residues. The ends lost 8 bases at V and 2 bases at J; junction bases unmatched: 8. Germline CDR1 SQVTM, CDR2 ANQGSEA.

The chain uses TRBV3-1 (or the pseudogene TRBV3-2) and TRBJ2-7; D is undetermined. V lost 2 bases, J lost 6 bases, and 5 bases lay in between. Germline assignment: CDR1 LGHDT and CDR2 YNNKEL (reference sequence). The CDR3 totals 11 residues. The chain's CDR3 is CASSQKREQYF. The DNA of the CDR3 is TGTGCCAGCAGCCAAAAGCGCGAGCAGTACTTC.